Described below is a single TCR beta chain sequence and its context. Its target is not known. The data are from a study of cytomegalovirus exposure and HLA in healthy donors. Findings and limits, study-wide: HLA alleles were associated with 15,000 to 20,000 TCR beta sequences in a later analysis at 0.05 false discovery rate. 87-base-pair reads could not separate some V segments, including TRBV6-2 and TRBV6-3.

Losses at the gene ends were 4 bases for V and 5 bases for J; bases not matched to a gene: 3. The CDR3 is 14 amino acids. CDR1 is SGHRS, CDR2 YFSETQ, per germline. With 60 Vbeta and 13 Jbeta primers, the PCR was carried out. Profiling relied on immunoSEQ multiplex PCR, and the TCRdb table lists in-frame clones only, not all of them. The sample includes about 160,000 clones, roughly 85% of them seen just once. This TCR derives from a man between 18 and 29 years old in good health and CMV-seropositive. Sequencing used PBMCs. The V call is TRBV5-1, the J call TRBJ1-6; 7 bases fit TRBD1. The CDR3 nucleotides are TGCGCCAGCAGCCCCCAGGGGGATAATTCACCCCTCCACTTT. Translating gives CASSPQGDNSPLHF.